The rows below give T cell receptor beta chains drawn from one sample of a study of blood T cells in healthy people across ages. MiXCR, run by TCRdb on the 5' RACE reads, gives a single entry per CDR3 protein. Seen here are some 860,000 distinct CDR3 sequences, about 61% observed once, and the top ten hold around 25%. Sample: blood. Receptors were obtained from a man aged 35-49 years in good health. Each CDR3 is given with its conserved first and last residue. The D gene is left open where the match is weak. A row's size may be missing; if present it is once, few, many or a size class.

TRBJ2-1,NA,TRBD1,TRBV20-1,CSAHSRGGSSYNEQFF,TGCAGTGCGCACAGCCGAGGGGGCAGCTCCTACAATGAGCAGTTCTTC
TRBJ2-7,NA,NA,TRBV5-1,CASSLGDPYEQYF,TGCGCCAGCAGCTTGGGAGATCCCTACGAGCAGTACTTC
TRBJ2-2,NA,NA,TRBV11-2,CASSLDTQTGELFF,TGTGCCAGCAGCCTAGACACCCAGACCGGGGAGCTGTTTTTT
TRBJ2-7,NA,NA,TRBV20-1,CSARYPGEAYEQYF,TGTAGTGCTAGATACCCAGGGGAGGCCTACGAGCAGTACTTC
TRBJ1-4,many,NA,TRBV18,CASSRPGSRMDYYNEKLFF,TGTGCCAGCTCACGGCCGGGATCGCGGATGGACTATTATAATGAAAAACTGTTTTTT
TRBJ1-5,NA,NA,TRBV6-2/TRBV6-3,CASSYPARGDSNQPQHF,TGTGCCAGCAGTTACCCAGCCAGGGGTGATAGCAATCAGCCCCAGCATTTT
TRBJ1-1,once,NA,TRBV20-1,CSARFSGAEAFF,TGCAGTGCTAGATTTTCTGGTGCTGAAGCTTTCTTT
TRBJ2-5,NA,TRBD2,TRBV3-1,CASSQERGLAGQLYF,TGTGCCAGCAGCCAAGAAAGAGGACTAGCGGGCCAGCTGTACTTC
TRBJ1-2,NA,NA,TRBV16,CASSQLPQVYGYTF,TGTGCCAGCAGCCAATTACCGCAAGTCTATGGCTACACCTTC
TRBJ2-3,few,TRBD1,TRBV20-1,CSARDHRGQGLYF,TGCAGTGCTAGAGATCATCGTGGACAGGGTTTGTATTTT
TRBJ1-2,NA,TRBD1,TRBV2,CASRPGQGAYGYTF,TGTGCCAGCAGACCTGGACAGGGGGCTTATGGCTACACCTTC
TRBJ1-6,NA,NA,TRBV6-5,CASRNGGPNSPLHF,TGTGCCAGCAGGAACGGGGGGCCTAATTCACCCCTCCACTTT
TRBJ1-2,NA,NA,TRBV3-1,CASSQARGRSYTF,TGTGCCAGCAGCCAAGCGAGGGGAAGGAGCTACACCTTC
TRBJ2-7,once,TRBD2,TRBV9,CASSALGMAGEDEQYF,TGTGCCAGCAGCGCCCTTGGGATGGCGGGAGAGGACGAGCAGTACTTC
TRBJ2-1,NA,TRBD2,TRBV12-3/TRBV12-4,CASSFWASGMNEQFF,TGTGCCAGCAGTTTTTGGGCTAGCGGGATGAATGAGCAGTTCTTC
TRBJ1-4,few,NA,TRBV7-8,CASSLAVGGNNEKLFF,TGTGCCAGCAGCTTAGCTGTGGGGGGCAATAATGAAAAACTGTTTTTT
TRBJ2-5,few,NA,TRBV9,CASSGGHSRGETQYF,TGTGCCAGCAGCGGGGGACACTCCCGAGGGGAGACCCAGTACTTC
TRBJ2-3,few,NA,TRBV4-3,CASSQEPSTDTQYF,TGCGCCAGCAGCCAAGAGCCTAGCACAGATACGCAGTATTTT
TRBJ2-1,NA,NA,TRBV24-1,CATSVGGSSYNEQFF,TGTGCCACCAGTGTTGGCGGAAGCTCCTACAATGAGCAGTTCTTC
TRBJ2-5,few,NA,TRBV7-2,CASSLTWFGETQYF,TGTGCCAGCAGCTTAACATGGTTTGGAGAGACCCAGTACTTC
TRBJ2-1,once,NA,TRBV3-1,CASSQDMTSSDEQFF,TGTGCCAGCAGCCAAGATATGACTAGTTCAGATGAGCAGTTCTTC
TRBJ2-7,NA,NA,TRBV7-2,CASSREWGGAYEQYF,TGTGCCAGCAGCCGTGAGTGGGGCGGGGCCTACGAGCAGTACTTC
TRBJ2-7,NA,NA,TRBV10-3,CATGGDSTYEQYF,TGTGCCACCGGCGGGGACTCCACCTACGAGCAGTACTTC
TRBJ2-7,NA,NA,TRBV11-1,CASTLLARGEQYF,TGTGCCAGCACCCTGCTAGCGCGGGGCGAGCAGTACTTC
TRBJ2-7,NA,NA,TRBV6-2/TRBV6-3,CASSSMTGTYEQYF,TGTGCCAGCAGTTCAATGACAGGAACCTACGAGCAGTACTTC
TRBJ2-7,NA,NA,TRBV7-3,CASSLQAESDEQYF,TGTGCCAGCAGCTTACAAGCGGAGTCGGACGAGCAGTACTTC
TRBJ2-7,NA,TRBD1,TRBV27,CASSLLQDRGNEQYF,TGTGCCAGCAGTTTATTACAGGACAGGGGTAACGAGCAGTACTTC
TRBJ1-5,NA,NA,TRBV15,CATSRDIGDSNQPQHF,TGTGCCACCAGCAGAGATATCGGGGATAGCAATCAGCCCCAGCATTTT
TRBJ2-6,few,NA,TRBV5-1,CASSLDGNHHSGANVLTF,TGCGCCAGCAGCTTGGACGGAAACCACCACTCCGGGGCCAACGTCCTGACTTTC
TRBJ2-7,NA,NA,TRBV10-3,CAISESMRSEQYF,TGTGCCATCAGTGAGTCGATGAGATCCGAGCAGTACTTC
TRBJ1-5,NA,TRBD1,TRBV6-2/TRBV6-3,CASSYQGTGDNQPQHF,TGTGCCAGCAGTTACCAAGGGACAGGGGACAATCAGCCCCAGCATTTT
TRBJ2-7,NA,TRBD2,TRBV9,CASSAETSGRDEQYF,TGTGCCAGCAGCGCAGAGACTAGCGGGAGGGACGAGCAGTACTTC
TRBJ2-7,NA,TRBD2,TRBV7-8,CASGGSSYEQYF,TGTGCCAGCGGCGGGAGCTCCTACGAGCAGTACTTC
TRBJ1-1,NA,TRBD1,TRBV7-3,CASSLRDRGRGTEAFF,TGTGCCAGCAGCTTACGGGACAGGGGCCGGGGCACTGAAGCTTTCTTT
TRBJ2-5,NA,TRBD2,TRBV13,CASSFGLAGGNEQYF,TGTGCCAGCAGCTTCGGACTAGCGGGTGGTAATGAGCAGTACTTC
TRBJ2-2,NA,NA,TRBV7-8,CASGGGGNTGELFF,TGTGCCAGCGGAGGGGGAGGGAACACCGGGGAGCTGTTTTTT
TRBJ2-1,NA,TRBD2,TRBV4-3,CASSQDFAASGSNEQFF,TGCGCCAGCAGCCAAGATTTCGCCGCTAGCGGGAGTAATGAGCAGTTCTTC
TRBJ2-5,NA,TRBD2,TRBV7-2,CASRRYSGGSQETQYF,TGTGCCAGCAGGAGGTATAGCGGGGGCTCACAAGAGACCCAGTACTTC
TRBJ2-3,NA,NA,TRBV5-1,CASSPEGGIGADTQYF,TGTGCCAGCAGCCCAGAGGGCGGGATCGGCGCAGATACGCAGTATTTT
TRBJ1-5,NA,TRBD1,TRBV2,CASSRDRGSQPQHF,TGTGCCAGCTCCCGGGACAGGGGATCTCAGCCCCAGCATTTT
TRBJ1-1,NA,TRBD1,TRBV28,CASSHRGWGTEAFF,TGTGCCAGCAGTCACAGGGGTTGGGGCACTGAAGCTTTCTTT
TRBJ1-1,NA,NA,TRBV28,CASRSTWGLNTEAFF,TGTGCCAGCAGATCCACTTGGGGATTGAACACTGAAGCTTTCTTT
TRBJ1-2,few,NA,TRBV6-6,CASGGSSYGYTF,TGTGCCAGCGGGGGCAGCAGTTATGGCTACACCTTC
TRBJ1-1,NA,TRBD1,TRBV12-3/TRBV12-4,CASSGGQGINTEAFF,TGTGCCAGCAGTGGTGGACAGGGGATCAACACTGAAGCTTTCTTT
TRBJ2-7,NA,NA,TRBV28,CASQGPPTYEQYF,TGTGCCTCTCAGGGACCTCCCACCTACGAGCAGTACTTC
TRBJ1-6,few,NA,TRBV9,CASSASRSNSPLHF,TGTGCCAGCAGCGCGAGCAGAAGTAATTCACCCCTCCACTTT
TRBJ1-2,NA,TRBD1,TRBV5-6,CASSISTGAPSYGYTF,TGTGCCAGCAGCATCTCGACAGGGGCCCCAAGCTATGGCTACACCTTC
TRBJ2-5,NA,NA,TRBV9,CASSGRATRGEQETQYF,TGTGCCAGCAGCGGAAGAGCGACACGTGGGGAGCAAGAGACCCAGTACTTC
TRBJ2-7,many,TRBD1,TRBV7-9,CASSPRTGYEQYF,TGTGCCAGCAGTCCGCGGACAGGGTACGAGCAGTACTTC
TRBJ2-1,few,NA,TRBV4-1,CASGTVEQFF,TGCGCCAGCGGGACTGTTGAGCAGTTCTTC
TRBJ2-1,NA,NA,TRBV5-6,CASSLVDWDNEQFF,TGTGCCAGCAGCTTGGTAGATTGGGACAATGAGCAGTTCTTC
TRBJ2-1,NA,NA,TRBV15,CATSDRLLSSYNEQFF,TGTGCCACCAGCGACAGACTTCTGAGCTCCTACAATGAGCAGTTCTTC
TRBJ1-5,many,NA,TRBV12-3/TRBV12-4,CASSYGGAGNQPQHF,TGTGCCAGCAGTTATGGGGGGGCTGGGAATCAGCCCCAGCATTTT
TRBJ2-3,NA,NA,TRBV7-2,CASTLSRQGGLRHTDTQYF,TGTGCCAGCACCCTGAGTCGGCAGGGGGGACTACGCCACACAGATACGCAGTATTTT
TRBJ2-5,NA,TRBD1,TRBV5-5,CASSQDNWTGTGGEETQYF,TGTGCCAGCAGCCAAGACAATTGGACCGGGACAGGGGGCGAAGAGACCCAGTACTTC
TRBJ2-3,NA,TRBD2,TRBV13,CASSLKLARAFADTQYF,TGTGCCAGCAGCTTAAAACTAGCGAGGGCGTTTGCAGATACGCAGTATTTT
TRBJ2-5,few,TRBD2,TRBV9,CASSGPVRGGETQYF,TGTGCCAGCAGCGGTCCTGTGCGGGGGGGAGAGACCCAGTACTTC
TRBJ1-5,NA,NA,TRBV27,CASSPLAQGGDNQPQHF,TGTGCCAGCAGTCCCCTCGCACAGGGTGGGGACAATCAGCCCCAGCATTTT
TRBJ2-1,NA,TRBD2,TRBV6-6,CASSYLAAQYNEQFF,TGTGCCAGCAGTTACCTAGCGGCCCAGTACAATGAGCAGTTCTTC
TRBJ2-7,NA,NA,TRBV28,CASTRQGGTSYEQYF,TGTGCCAGCACAAGGCAGGGGGGCACCTCCTACGAGCAGTACTTC